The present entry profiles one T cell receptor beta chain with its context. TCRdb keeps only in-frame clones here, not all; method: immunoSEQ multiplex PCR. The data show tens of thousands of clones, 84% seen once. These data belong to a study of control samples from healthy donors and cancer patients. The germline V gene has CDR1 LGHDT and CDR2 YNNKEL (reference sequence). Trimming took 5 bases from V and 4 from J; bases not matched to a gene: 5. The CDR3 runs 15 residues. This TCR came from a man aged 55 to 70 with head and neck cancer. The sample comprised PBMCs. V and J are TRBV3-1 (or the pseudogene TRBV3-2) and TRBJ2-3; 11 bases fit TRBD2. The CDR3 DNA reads TGTGCCAGCAGCTTAGCGGGAGGGCCCTCAGATACGCAGTATTTT. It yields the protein CASSLAGGPSDTQYF.